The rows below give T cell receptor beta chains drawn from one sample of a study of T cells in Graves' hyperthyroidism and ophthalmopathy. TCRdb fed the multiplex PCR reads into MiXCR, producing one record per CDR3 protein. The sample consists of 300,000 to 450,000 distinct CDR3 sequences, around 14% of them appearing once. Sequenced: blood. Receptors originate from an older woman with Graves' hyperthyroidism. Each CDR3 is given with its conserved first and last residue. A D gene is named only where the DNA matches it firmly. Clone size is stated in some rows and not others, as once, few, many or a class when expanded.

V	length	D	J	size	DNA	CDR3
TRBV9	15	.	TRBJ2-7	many	TGTGCCAGCAGCGTACGCCGCTACCACCCCTACGAGCAGTACTTC	CASSVRRYHPYEQYF
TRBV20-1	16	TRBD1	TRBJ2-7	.	TGCAGTGCAGAACCCGGGACAGGGGACGGCTCCTACGAGCAGTACTTC	CSAEPGTGDGSYEQYF
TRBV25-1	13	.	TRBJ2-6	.	TGTGCCAGCTTGAACTCTGGGGCCGACGTCCTGACTTTC	CASLNSGADVLTF
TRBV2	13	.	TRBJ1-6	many	TGTGCCAGAGGGAGCAGCTATAATTCACCCCTCCACTTT	CARGSSYNSPLHF
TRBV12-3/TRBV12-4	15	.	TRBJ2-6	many	TGTGCCAGCAGTACCCGAGGAGCGGGGGCCAACGTCCTGACTTTC	CASSTRGAGANVLTF
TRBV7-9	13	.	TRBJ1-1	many	TGTGCCAGCACCGCCTTAACGAACACTGAAGCTTTCTTT	CASTALTNTEAFF
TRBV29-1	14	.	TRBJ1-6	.	TGCAGCGTCACCCCATTAAACCCAGATTCACCCCTCCACTTT	CSVTPLNPDSPLHF
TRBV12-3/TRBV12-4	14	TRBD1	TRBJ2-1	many	TGTGCCAGCAGCGGGACAGGGGGCTACAATGAGCAGTTCTTC	CASSGTGGYNEQFF
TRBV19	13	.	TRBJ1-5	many	TGTGCCAGTACCCCCGTGGGCAATCAGCCCCAGCATTTT	CASTPVGNQPQHF
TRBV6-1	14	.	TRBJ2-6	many	TGTGCCAGCAGAACAGGGTCTGGGGCCAACGTCCTGACTTTC	CASRTGSGANVLTF
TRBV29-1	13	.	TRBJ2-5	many	TGCAGCGTTACACAGGGTGATCAAGAGACCCAGTACTTC	CSVTQGDQETQYF
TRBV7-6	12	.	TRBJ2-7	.	TGTGCCAGCAGCAGCCCCGCCTGCGAGCAGTACTTC	CASSSPACEQYF
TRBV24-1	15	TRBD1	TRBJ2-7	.	TGTGCCACCAGTGACCCTCACAGGGGCGTCGGAGAGCAGTACTTC	CATSDPHRGVGEQYF
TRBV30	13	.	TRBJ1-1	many	TGTGCCTGGAGTGTACGGAGGAACACTGAAGCTTTCTTT	CAWSVRRNTEAFF
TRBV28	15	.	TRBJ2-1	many	TGTGCCAGCAGTTTAGGGCTAGCGCCCCTGAATGAGCAGTTCTTC	CASSLGLAPLNEQFF
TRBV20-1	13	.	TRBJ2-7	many	TGCAGTGCTGGCCGGGACACCGACTACGAGCAGTACTTC	CSAGRDTDYEQYF
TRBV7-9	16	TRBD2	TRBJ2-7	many	TGTGCCAGCAGCTTAGTGGAGGGACTAGCGCGGTACGAGCAGTACTTC	CASSLVEGLARYEQYF
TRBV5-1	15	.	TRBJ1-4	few	TGCGCCAGCAGCTGGGGGACGGTCCCAAATGAAAAACTGTTTTTT	CASSWGTVPNEKLFF
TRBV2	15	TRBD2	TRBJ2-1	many	TGTGCCAGCAGTGAAGGAGCGGGAGCCTACAATGAGCAGTTCTTC	CASSEGAGAYNEQFF
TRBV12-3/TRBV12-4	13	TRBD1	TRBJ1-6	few	TGTGCCAGCAGTCGGGACAGACATTCACCCCTCCACTTT	CASSRDRHSPLHF
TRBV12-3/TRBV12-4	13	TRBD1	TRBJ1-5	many	TGTGCCAGCAGTCTTCAGGGGGATCAGCCCCAGCATTTT	CASSLQGDQPQHF
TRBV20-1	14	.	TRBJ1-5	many	TGCAGTGCTAGAGGACAGTATAGCAATCAGCCCCAGCATTTT	CSARGQYSNQPQHF
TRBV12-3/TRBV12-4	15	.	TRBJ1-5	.	TGTGCCAGCAGTCCCCTCGGCAACAGGGCTCAGCCCCAGCATTTT	CASSPLGNRAQPQHF
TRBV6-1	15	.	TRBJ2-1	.	TGTGCCAGCAGCCGGGTCCAGACTAGTCTTAGTGAGCAGTTCTTC	CASSRVQTSLSEQFF
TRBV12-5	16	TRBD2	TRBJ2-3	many	TGTGCTAGTGGTCCGCGGGCTAGCGGCAGCACAGATACGCAGTATTTT	CASGPRASGSTDTQYF
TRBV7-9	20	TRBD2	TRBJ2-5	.	TGTGCCAGCAGTACCCCTCGGCCTCCAGTTGGGGCGGGAGGGCAAGAGACCCAGTACTTC	CASSTPRPPVGAGGQETQYF
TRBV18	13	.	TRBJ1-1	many	TGTGCCAGCTCACCTGCCGTCAATTTGGAAGCTTTCTTT	CASSPAVNLEAFF
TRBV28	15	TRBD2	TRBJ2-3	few	TGTGCCTGCAGTATGGGACTATCTACGGGAGATACGCAGTATTTT	CACSMGLSTGDTQYF
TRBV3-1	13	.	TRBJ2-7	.	TGTGCCAGCAGCCAAGGCCCCAGGGGCGAGCAGTACTTC	CASSQGPRGEQYF
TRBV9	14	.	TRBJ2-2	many	TGTGCCAGCAGCGTAGTACAGGGCACCGGGGAGCTGTTTTTT	CASSVVQGTGELFF
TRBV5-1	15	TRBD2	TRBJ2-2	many	TGCGCCAGCAGCCAGCGGGAGAGGAACACCGGGGAGCTGTTTTTT	CASSQRERNTGELFF
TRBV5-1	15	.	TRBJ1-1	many	TGCGCCAGCAGCTTGGCACGACTAGTCAACACTGAAGCTTTCTTT	CASSLARLVNTEAFF
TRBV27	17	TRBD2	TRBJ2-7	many	TGTGCCAGCAGTTTAGCCGGGGGAGCGGGAGCTTCCCACGAGCAGTACTTC	CASSLAGGAGASHEQYF
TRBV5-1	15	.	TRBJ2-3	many	TGCGCCAGCAGCTTACTATCCCGAAGCACAGATACGCAGTATTTT	CASSLLSRSTDTQYF
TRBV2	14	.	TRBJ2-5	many	TGTGCCAGCAGCGCCGAGGCCCTCCAAGAGACCCAGTACTTC	CASSAEALQETQYF
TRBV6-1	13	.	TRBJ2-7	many	TGTGCCAGCAGTGAAGCCGGCAACTACGAGCAGTACTTC	CASSEAGNYEQYF
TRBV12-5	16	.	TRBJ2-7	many	TGTGCTAGTGGTTTGGCCCCCTTGCGGGATAACTACGAGCAGTACTTC	CASGLAPLRDNYEQYF
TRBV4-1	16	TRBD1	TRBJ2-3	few	TGCGCCAGCAGCCAAGGCCGGGACAGGAGCACAGATACGCAGTATTTT	CASSQGRDRSTDTQYF
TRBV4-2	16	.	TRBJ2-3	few	TGTGCCAGCAGCCAAGATTTGGACGGTCTGCAGGATACGCAGTATTTT	CASSQDLDGLQDTQYF
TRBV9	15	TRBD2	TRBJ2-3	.	TGTGCCAGCAGCGTTTCAGGCGGGAGGGGAGATACGCAGTATTTT	CASSVSGGRGDTQYF
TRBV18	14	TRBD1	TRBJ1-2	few	TGTGCCAGCTCACCTCGGGACAGCCGATATGGCTACACCTTC	CASSPRDSRYGYTF